A single sample is the source of the 28 T cell receptor beta chains below, sequenced in a study of Ad26.COV2.S vaccination and SARS-CoV-2 variants. Using immunoSEQ multiplex PCR, the repertoire was profiled, and TCRdb retains in-frame clones only, with some absent. Of about 440,000 clones listed, roughly 87% were seen once; the top ten hold about 4.5%. Treatment here: 15 to 20 received Ad26.COV2.S at low or high dose, single or two shots; roughly 5 received placebo; per-sample allocation not given. Samples were taken on day 63 after the first vaccine or placebo injection. The sample consisted of peripheral blood, taken in a trial of Ad26.COV2.S vaccine versus placebo. The receptors stem from a person between 18 and 65 years old who received the Ad26.COV2.S COVID-19 vaccine or a placebo.

The rearrangement uses TRBV19 and TRBJ2-1; D may be TRBD1 (7 bases). V lost 5 bases, J lost 3 bases, and 20 bases lay in between. The CDR3 is 17 residues long. Germline V gene data show CDR1 as LNHDA and CDR2 as SQIVND (reference sequence). CDR3: CASSYRSTGDFYNEQFF. As DNA, the CDR3 is TGTGCCAGTAGTTATAGATCAACAGGGGACTTCTACAATGAGCAGTTCTTC.

To note about this clone: The sample holds other DNA sequences that translate to the same CDR3. The genes are TRBV19 and TRBJ1-5; possibly TRBD1 for D (5 bases). The CDR3 length is 15 residues. Germline V lookup: CDR1 LNHDA, CDR2 SQIVND (reference sequence). The V and J ends lost 3 bases and 1 base respectively, with 10 bases between them. The CDR3 region has the DNA TGTGCCAGTAGTATCGGTGGGGGAAGCAATCAGCCCCAGCATTTT. Its translation is CASSIGGGSNQPQHF.

The chain employs TRBV11-3 and TRBJ2-1; D is perhaps TRBD1 (8 bases). CDR1 is SGHNT and CDR2 is YENEEA in the germline V gene. Trimming left V 0 bases short and J 7 bases short, with 19 bases between. This CDR3 has 17 residues. CDR3 amino acids: CASSLEIAGQGANEQFF. As DNA, the CDR3 is TGTGCCAGCAGCTTAGAGATAGCGGGTCAGGGGGCGAATGAGCAGTTCTTC.

The V call is TRBV19, the J call TRBJ1-4; tentatively, D is TRBD1 (6 bases). This CDR3 region has 15 residues. Looked up from germline, CDR1 is LNHDA and CDR2 is SQIVND (reference sequence). V was clipped by 7 bases and J by 4 bases, with 16 bases between them. The DNA for the CDR3 is TGTGCCAGTAATACCGGGGCAGGGGTTAATGAAAAACTGTTTTTT. It encodes CASNTGAGVNEKLFF.

This clone has just a few counts. The V gene is TRBV27, the J gene TRBJ2-1; TRBD2 matches 12 bases. The trim removed 3 bases at V and 8 bases at J, leaving 5 bases unmatched. The germline CDR1 and CDR2 sequences are MNHEY and SMNVEV (reference sequence). This CDR3 comprises 15 residues. The CDR3 DNA sequence: TGTGCCAGCAGTTTTCGACTAGCGGGGGTAGATGAGCAGTTCTTC. Protein: CASSFRLAGVDEQFF.

This chain joins TRBV29-1 and TRBJ2-2; perhaps TRBD1 as D (6 bases). Germline V gene data show CDR1 as SQVTM and CDR2 as ANQGSEA. V lost 5 bases to trimming and J lost 3 bases, with 10 bases between them. This CDR3 is built from 13 residues. CDR3 sequence (DNA): TGCAGCGTTCTCACAGGGTACACCGGGGAGCTGTTTTTT. It codes for CSVLTGYTGELFF.

CDR3 in amino acids: CASSYTPRGAKNIQYF. CDR3 coding DNA: TGTGCCAGCAGTTATACCCCACGAGGTGCCAAAAACATTCAGTACTTC. The chain links TRBV6-5 to TRBJ2-4; unclear D gene. This CDR3 is 16 amino acids long. The germline gives CDR1 MNHEY, CDR2 SVGAGI. The V and J ends lost 3 bases and 1 base respectively, with 13 bases between them.

This clone was counted once. The J gene is TRBJ2-4, the V gene TRBV7-2; possibly TRBD1 for D (6 bases). V lost 5 bases to trimming and J lost 1 base, with 15 bases between them. Germline assignment: CDR1 SGHTA and CDR2 FQGNSA. The CDR3 runs 16 residues. The CDR3 loop is CASSLQGSRAKNIQYF. The CDR3 coding sequence is TGTGCCAGCAGCCTCCAGGGGTCCCGGGCCAAAAACATTCAGTACTTC.

The CDR3 DNA follows: TGTGCCAGCAGCTTAGGGGCAGATACGCAGTATTTT. This sequence encodes CASSLGADTQYF. The chain uses TRBV11-3 and TRBJ2-3; D not certain. V was shortened by 1 base and J by 4 bases, with 3 bases between the two germline ends. The germline V gene has CDR1 SGHNT and CDR2 YENEEA. CDR3 length: 12 amino acids. Drawing the rest from reference TRBV11-3 and TRBJ2-3, the complete variable domain is EAGVVQSPRYKIIEKKQPVAFWCNPISGHNTLYWYLQNLGQGPELLIRYENEEAVDDSQLPKDRFSAERLKGVDSTLKIQPAELGDSAVYLCASSLGADTQYFGPGTRLTVL.

This chain uses TRBV11-2 with TRBJ2-1; D perhaps matches TRBD2 (6 bases). The V end was cut by 5 bases, the J end by 1 base, with 15 bases between. Germline V gene sequence: CDR1 SGHAT, CDR2 FQNNGV. The CDR3 runs to 16 residues. CDR3 residues: CASSLGGELSYNEQFF. CDR3 nucleotide sequence: TGTGCCAGCAGCCTGGGCGGGGAACTTTCCTACAATGAGCAGTTCTTC.

This chain uses TRBV7-9 with TRBJ1-6; the D gene is possibly TRBD1 (6 bases). The germline V and J ends were trimmed by 0 bases and 6 bases, with 9 bases remaining between them. The CDR3 extends over 15 amino acids. The V gene's germline CDR1 is SEHNR and CDR2 FQNEAQ (reference sequence). The CDR3 nucleotides are TGTGCCAGCAGCTTAGCCCAGGGGAGTAATTCACCCCTCCACTTT. It yields the protein CASSLAQGSNSPLHF.

V is TRBV6-2 or TRBV6-3 and J is TRBJ2-1; D may be TRBD1 (6 bases). The CDR3 is 14 amino acids. Trimming took off 5 bases at V and 6 bases at J, with 14 bases between the two ends. The V gene's germline CDR1 is MNHEY and CDR2 SVGEGT. CDR3 region: CASSTTQGFNEQFF. The CDR3 nucleotides read TGTGCCAGCAGTACGACACAGGGTTTCAATGAGCAGTTCTTC.

The chain is built from TRBV4-3 and TRBJ1-6, with TRBD1 as a possible D gene (5 bases). V shed 0 bases and J shed 9 bases, with 12 bases lying between them. CDR1 is LGHNA, CDR2 YSLEER, per germline. This CDR3 has 15 residues. The DNA for the CDR3 is TGCGCCAGCAGCCAAGAGGAGGGGCTTGGTTCACCCCTCCACTTT. The encoded protein is CASSQEEGLGSPLHF.

The genes are TRBV9 and TRBJ1-1, with TRBD1 matching 10 bases. The ends lost 4 bases at V and 0 bases at J; junction bases unmatched: 3. The CDR3 spans 15 residues. Germline lookup yields CDR1 SGDLS and CDR2 YYNGEE. The CDR3 loop reads CASSFGQGVNTEAFF. The CDR3 coding sequence is TGTGCCAGCAGCTTCGGACAGGGGGTGAACACTGAAGCTTTCTTT.

The count of this clone is one. This chain connects TRBV7-2 to TRBJ1-1; 7 bases match TRBD1. Germline V gene data show CDR1 as SGHTA and CDR2 as FQGNSA. Trimming at V came to 3 bases and at J to 5 bases, leaving 6 bases not matched to a gene. This CDR3 has 14 residues. The CDR3 nucleotides read TGTGCCAGCAGCTTGACAGGGCGCGGGACTGAAGCTTTCTTT. It translates to CASSLTGRGTEAFF.

The chain links TRBV28 to TRBJ1-5; D remains unclear. Germline loops: CDR1 MDHEN, CDR2 SYDVKM. The CDR3 contains 14 residues. Trimming removed 2 bases from V and 0 bases from J, with 5 bases in between. CDR3: CASSLPDSNQPQHF. CDR3 nucleotides: TGTGCCAGCAGTTTACCGGATAGCAATCAGCCCCAGCATTTT.

The chain carries TRBV7-2 and TRBJ1-5; no firm D call. The V and J ends lost 4 bases and 4 bases respectively, with 8 bases between them. There are 13 residues in the CDR3. Germline V gene sequence: CDR1 SGHTA, CDR2 FQGNSA. The CDR3 spells CASSSTQNQPQHF. CDR3 in DNA: TGTGCCAGCAGCTCGACCCAGAATCAGCCCCAGCATTTT.

This clone was observed a few times. The V call is TRBV9, the J call TRBJ2-1, with a tentative D call TRBD2 (6 bases). CDR3 length equals 14 residues. Between the trimmed V and J ends, which lost 0 bases and 5 bases, there was a span of 9 bases. Germline-derived CDR1 and CDR2 are SGDLS and YYNGEE. The CDR3: CASSVVADHNEQFF. For the CDR3, the DNA is TGTGCCAGCAGCGTAGTAGCGGACCACAATGAGCAGTTCTTC. Looking up the rest from reference TRBV9 and TRBJ2-1 gives the full variable domain: DSGVTQTPKHLITATGQRVTLRCSPRSGDLSVYWYQQSLDQGLQFLIQYYNGEERAKGNILERFSAQQFPDLHSELNLSSLELGDSALYFCASSVVADHNEQFFGPGTRLTVL.

The gene calls are TRBV11-3 and TRBJ1-1; TRBD1 is a possible D gene (5 bases). The CDR3 is 15 amino acids. Trimming cost V 1 base and J 1 base, with 10 bases left between them. Germline values: CDR1 SGHNT, CDR2 YENEEA. CDR3 bases: TGTGCCAGCAGCTTAGGAGTTACAGGGAACACTGAAGCTTTCTTT. As protein: CASSLGVTGNTEAFF. Full variable domain (missing parts from reference TRBV11-3 and TRBJ1-1): EAGVVQSPRYKIIEKKQPVAFWCNPISGHNTLYWYLQNLGQGPELLIRYENEEAVDDSQLPKDRFSAERLKGVDSTLKIQPAELGDSAVYLCASSLGVTGNTEAFFGQGTRLTVV.

In nucleotides, the CDR3 is TGCAGCGTTGATGCCCTCCCCCCGAACACTGAAGCTTTCTTT. Amino acids: CSVDALPPNTEAFF. The rearrangement joins TRBV29-1 to TRBJ1-1; no firm D call. Per the germline V gene, CDR1 is SQVTM and CDR2 is ANQGSEA. The V and J ends lost 3 bases and 1 base respectively, with 12 bases between them. The CDR3 is 14 amino acids.

CDR3 DNA: TGTGCCAGTAGTATGGGAGCGGGAGTGTACAATGAGCAGTTCTTC. It encodes CASSMGAGVYNEQFF. The V call is TRBV19, the J call TRBJ2-1; TRBD2 matches at 8 bases. This CDR3 spans 15 amino acids. Trimming at V came to 3 bases and at J to 4 bases, leaving 5 bases not matched to a gene. Germline lookup yields CDR1 LNHDA and CDR2 SQIVND (reference sequence).

V usage is TRBV5-4 and J usage is TRBJ1-2; D might be TRBD1 (5 bases). The CDR3 has 14 amino acids. Germline CDR1 and CDR2: SGHNT and YYREEE (reference sequence). With 3 bases removed from V and 3 bases from J, the gap between germline ends came to 12 bases. CDR3 DNA sequence: TGTGCCAGCAGCTCGGGACCCATGGACTATGGCTACACCTTC. This translates into CASSSGPMDYGYTF.

The chain has TRBV9 and TRBJ1-1; 8 nucleotides agree with TRBD1. J gave up 5 bases and V 0 bases, and 6 bases lay outside the gene matches. The V gene's germline CDR1 is SGDLS and CDR2 YYNGEE. This CDR3 spans 15 amino acids. The CDR3 DNA is TGTGCCAGCAGCGTAGAAGGACAGGGAAAAACTGAAGCTTTCTTT. This codes for CASSVEGQGKTEAFF.

For this clone: A junction end diverges from the germline sequence, so it may reflect a read error. The chain recombines TRBV5-4 with TRBJ2-6; D gene uncertain. The CDR3 extends over 14 amino acids. CDR1 is SGHNT, CDR2 YYREEE, per germline (reference sequence). This CDR3 reads CASSPDPGDNVLTF. In DNA form, the CDR3 reads TGTGCCAGCAGCCCCGACCCTGGGGACAACGTCCTGACTTTC.

The genes are TRBV27 and TRBJ1-6; a weak D match, TRBD1 (5 bases). CDR3 length: 14 residues. Germline loops: CDR1 MNHEY, CDR2 SMNVEV (reference sequence). The V end was cut by 2 bases, the J end by 6 bases, with 8 bases between. The CDR3 DNA reads TGTGCCAGCAGTTTACTGGGGGGTAATTCACCCCTCCACTTT. Its protein is CASSLLGGNSPLHF.

The CDR3 DNA follows: TGCGCCAGCAGCGAAAAGGGACAGGGTAGCACCGGGGAGCTGTTTTTT. Protein product: CASSEKGQGSTGELFF. The chain joins TRBV5-1 to TRBJ2-2; TRBD1 aligns across 9 bases. Germline CDR1 and CDR2: SGHRS and YFSETQ. CDR3 length: 16 amino acids. With V trimmed by 4 bases and J by 4 bases, 8 bases remained unmatched.

In regard to this clone: The sample holds other DNA sequences that translate to the same CDR3. The V and J genes are TRBV9 and TRBJ2-1; 10 positions agree with TRBD2. In germline, CDR1 is SGDLS, CDR2 YYNGEE. V lost 3 bases and J lost 0; bases outside the gene matches: 0. The CDR3 contains 15 residues. Here the CDR3 DNA reads TGTGCCAGCAGCGCTAGCGGGAGCTCCTACAATGAGCAGTTCTTC. Protein product: CASSASGSSYNEQFF.

This clone turned up a few times. The chain employs TRBV4-3 and TRBJ2-1; TRBD2 matches at 11 bases. The germline gives CDR1 LGHNA, CDR2 YSLEER. This CDR3 spans 18 amino acids. V lost 0 bases to trimming and J lost 6 bases; unmatched junction nucleotides: 10. Here the CDR3 reads CASSQELLAGGVSNEQFF. The CDR3 nucleotides read TGCGCCAGCAGCCAAGAGTTATTAGCGGGAGGGGTTTCCAATGAGCAGTTCTTC.